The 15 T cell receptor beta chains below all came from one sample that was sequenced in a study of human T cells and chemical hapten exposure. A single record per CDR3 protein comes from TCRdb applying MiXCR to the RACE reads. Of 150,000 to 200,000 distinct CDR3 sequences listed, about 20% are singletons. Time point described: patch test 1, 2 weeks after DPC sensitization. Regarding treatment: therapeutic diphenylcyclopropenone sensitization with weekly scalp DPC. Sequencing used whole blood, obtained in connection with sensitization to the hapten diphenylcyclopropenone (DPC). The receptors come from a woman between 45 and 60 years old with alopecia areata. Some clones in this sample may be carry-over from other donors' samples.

The CDR3 DNA reads TGTGCCAGCAGGGACACAACTAGCGGGAGAGGAGATACGCAGTATTTT. It translates to CASRDTTSGRGDTQYF. This chain connects TRBV3-1 to TRBJ2-3, with TRBD2 identical over 11 bases. CDR1 and CDR2 from the germline V gene are LGHDT and YNNKEL (reference sequence). The CDR3 covers 16 residues. Trimming at V came to 6 bases and at J to 5 bases, leaving 10 bases not matched to a gene.

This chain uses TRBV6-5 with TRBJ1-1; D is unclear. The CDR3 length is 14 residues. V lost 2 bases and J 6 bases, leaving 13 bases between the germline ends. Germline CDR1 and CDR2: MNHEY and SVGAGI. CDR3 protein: CASSYGSGNAEAFF. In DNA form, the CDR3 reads TGTGCCAGCAGTTACGGGTCGGGTAACGCTGAAGCTTTCTTT.

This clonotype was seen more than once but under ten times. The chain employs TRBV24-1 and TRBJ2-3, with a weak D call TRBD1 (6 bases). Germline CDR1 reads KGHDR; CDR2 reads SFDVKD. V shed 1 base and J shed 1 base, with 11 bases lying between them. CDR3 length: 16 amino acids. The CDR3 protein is CATSDLGRGGTDTQYF. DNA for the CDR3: TGTGCCACCAGTGATTTAGGCAGGGGTGGCACAGATACGCAGTATTTT.

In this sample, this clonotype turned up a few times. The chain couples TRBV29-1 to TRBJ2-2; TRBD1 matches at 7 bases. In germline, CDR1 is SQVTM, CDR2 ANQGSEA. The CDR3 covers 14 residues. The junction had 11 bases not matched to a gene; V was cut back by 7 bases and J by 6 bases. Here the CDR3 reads CSAQGTVGAGELFF. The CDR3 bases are TGCAGCGCACAGGGGACAGTCGGCGCCGGGGAGCTGTTTTTT.

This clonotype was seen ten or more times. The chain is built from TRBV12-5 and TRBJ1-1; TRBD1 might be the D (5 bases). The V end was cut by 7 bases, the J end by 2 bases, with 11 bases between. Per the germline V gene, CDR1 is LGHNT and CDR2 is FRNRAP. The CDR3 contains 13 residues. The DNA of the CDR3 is TGTGCTAGTGCCCAGACAGAAAACACTGAAGCTTTCTTT. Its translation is CASAQTENTEAFF.

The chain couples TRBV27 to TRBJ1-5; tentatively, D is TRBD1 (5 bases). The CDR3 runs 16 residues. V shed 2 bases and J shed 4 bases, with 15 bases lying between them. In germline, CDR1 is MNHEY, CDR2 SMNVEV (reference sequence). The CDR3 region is CASSLTAGDENQPQHF. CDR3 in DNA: TGTGCCAGCAGTTTAACGGCGGGGGACGAAAATCAGCCCCAGCATTTT.

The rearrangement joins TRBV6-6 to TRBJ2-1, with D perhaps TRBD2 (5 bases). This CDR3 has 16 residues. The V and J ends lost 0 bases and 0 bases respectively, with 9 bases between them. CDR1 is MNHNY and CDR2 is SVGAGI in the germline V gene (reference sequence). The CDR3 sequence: CASSYSSGSSYNEQFF. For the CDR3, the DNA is TGTGCCAGCAGTTACTCAAGCGGAAGCTCCTACAATGAGCAGTTCTTC.

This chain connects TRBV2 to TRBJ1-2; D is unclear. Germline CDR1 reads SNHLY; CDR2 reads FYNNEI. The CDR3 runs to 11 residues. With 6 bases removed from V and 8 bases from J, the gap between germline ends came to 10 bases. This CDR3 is CASRAPRGYTF. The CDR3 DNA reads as TGTGCCAGCAGGGCCCCCCGGGGCTACACCTTC.

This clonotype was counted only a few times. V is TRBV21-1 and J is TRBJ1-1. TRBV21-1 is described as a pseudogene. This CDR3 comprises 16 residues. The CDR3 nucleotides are TGTGCCAGCAGCAAAGCTGGGGGGGCCCTAGGCCCTGAAGCTTTCTTT. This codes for CASSKAGGALGPEAFF.

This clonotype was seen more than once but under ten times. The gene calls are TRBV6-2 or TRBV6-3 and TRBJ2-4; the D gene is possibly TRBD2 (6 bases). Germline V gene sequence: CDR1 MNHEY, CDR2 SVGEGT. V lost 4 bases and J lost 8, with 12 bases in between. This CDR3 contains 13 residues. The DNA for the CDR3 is TGTGCCAGCAGTTTAGGAGGAGGGGACATTCAGTACTTC. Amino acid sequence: CASSLGGGDIQYF.

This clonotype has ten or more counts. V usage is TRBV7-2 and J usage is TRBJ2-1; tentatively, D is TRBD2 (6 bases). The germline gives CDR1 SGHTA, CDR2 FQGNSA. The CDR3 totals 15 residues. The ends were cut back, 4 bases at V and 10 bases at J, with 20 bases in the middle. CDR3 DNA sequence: TGTGCCAGCAGCTCATGGACTACCCGGGCTAGAGAGCAGTTCTTC. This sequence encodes CASSSWTTRAREQFF.

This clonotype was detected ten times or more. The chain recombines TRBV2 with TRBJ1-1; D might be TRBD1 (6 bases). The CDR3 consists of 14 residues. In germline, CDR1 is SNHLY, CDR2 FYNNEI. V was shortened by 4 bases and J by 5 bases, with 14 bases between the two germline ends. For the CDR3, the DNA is TGTGCCAGCAGTGTCTACCAAAGGGGGACTGAAGCTTTCTTT. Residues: CASSVYQRGTEAFF.

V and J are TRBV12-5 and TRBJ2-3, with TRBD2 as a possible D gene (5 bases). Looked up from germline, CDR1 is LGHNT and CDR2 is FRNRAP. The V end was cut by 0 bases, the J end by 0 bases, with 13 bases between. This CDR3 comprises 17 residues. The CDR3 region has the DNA TGTGCTAGTGGTTTGGTACTAGGTTCCCCTAGCACAGATACGCAGTATTTT. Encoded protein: CASGLVLGSPSTDTQYF.

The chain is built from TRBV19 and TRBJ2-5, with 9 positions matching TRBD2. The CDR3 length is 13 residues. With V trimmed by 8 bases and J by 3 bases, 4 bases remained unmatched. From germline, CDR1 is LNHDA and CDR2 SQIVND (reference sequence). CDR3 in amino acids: CASALAGEETQYF. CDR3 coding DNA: TGTGCCAGTGCTTTAGCGGGAGAAGAGACCCAGTACTTC.

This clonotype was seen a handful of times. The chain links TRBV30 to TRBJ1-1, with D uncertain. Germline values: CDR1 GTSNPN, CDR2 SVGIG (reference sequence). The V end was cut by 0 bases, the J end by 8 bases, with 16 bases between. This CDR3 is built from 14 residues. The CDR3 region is CAWSVRRRAPEAFF. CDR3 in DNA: TGTGCCTGGAGTGTGAGGCGTAGGGCTCCCGAAGCTTTCTTT.